This TCR beta chain is from a study of T cell repertoires in cytomegalovirus infection. The CDR3 has 15 amino acids. Between the trimmed V and J ends, which lost 5 bases and 8 bases, there was a span of 18 bases. CDR1 and CDR2 from the germline V gene are SGHVS and FNYEAQ. From the reads, TCRdb called clonotypes with MiXCR, one entry per CDR3 protein. This sample yields 700,000 to 950,000 distinct CDR3 sequences, of which over 25% are seen a single time; about an eighth belongs to the top ten. Note on this clonotype: The target antigen is unknown.

This TCR was sampled from a human donor in good health (CMV status not recorded). Some clones in this sample may be carry-over from other donors' samples. The sequencing used cultured CD8+ T cells from PBMCs, collected from culture after CMV antigen stimulation. The rearrangement uses TRBV7-6 and TRBJ2-2; D not resolved. CDR3: CASSPRASIRGELFF. The DNA for the CDR3 is TGTGCCAGCAGCCCTCGGGCCTCGATCCGAGGGGAGCTGTTTTTT. Full variable domain (rest looked up from reference TRBV7-6 and TRBJ2-2): GAGVSQSPRYKVTKRGQDVALRCDPISGHVSLYWYRQALGQGPEFLTYFNYEAQQDKSGLPNDRFSAERPEGSISTLTIQRTEQRDSAMYRCASSPRASIRGELFFGEGSRLTVL.